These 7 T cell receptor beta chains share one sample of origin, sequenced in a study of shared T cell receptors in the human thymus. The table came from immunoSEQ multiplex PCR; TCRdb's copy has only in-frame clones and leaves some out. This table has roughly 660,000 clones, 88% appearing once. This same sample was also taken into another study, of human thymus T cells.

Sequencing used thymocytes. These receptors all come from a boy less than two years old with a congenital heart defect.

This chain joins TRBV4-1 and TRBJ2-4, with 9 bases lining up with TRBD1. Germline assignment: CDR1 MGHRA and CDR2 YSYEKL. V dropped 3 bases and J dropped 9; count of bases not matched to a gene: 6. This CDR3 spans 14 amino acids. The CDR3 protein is CASSHGTGTGIQYF. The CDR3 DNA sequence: TGCGCCAGCAGCCATGGGACAGGGACGGGCATTCAGTACTTC.

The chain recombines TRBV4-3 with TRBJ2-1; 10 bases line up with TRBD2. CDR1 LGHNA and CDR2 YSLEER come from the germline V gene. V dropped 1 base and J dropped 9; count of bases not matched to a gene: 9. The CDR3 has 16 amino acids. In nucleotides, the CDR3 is TGCGCCAGCAGCCAAGGGTGGCTAGCGGGAGTTGGTGAGCAGTTCTTC. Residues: CASSQGWLAGVGEQFF.

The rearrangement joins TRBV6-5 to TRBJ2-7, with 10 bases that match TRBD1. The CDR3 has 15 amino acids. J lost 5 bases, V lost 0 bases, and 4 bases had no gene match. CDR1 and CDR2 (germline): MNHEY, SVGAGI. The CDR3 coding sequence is TGTGCCAGCAGTTACTCCGGGACAGGGGAGGACGAGCAGTACTTC. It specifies CASSYSGTGEDEQYF.

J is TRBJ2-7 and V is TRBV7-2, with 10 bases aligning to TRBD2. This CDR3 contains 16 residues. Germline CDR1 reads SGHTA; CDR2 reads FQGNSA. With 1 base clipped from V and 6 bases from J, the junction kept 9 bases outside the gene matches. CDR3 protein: CASSLDHSGRRREQYF. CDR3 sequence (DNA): TGTGCCAGCAGCTTAGACCATAGCGGGAGGCGGCGCGAGCAGTACTTC.

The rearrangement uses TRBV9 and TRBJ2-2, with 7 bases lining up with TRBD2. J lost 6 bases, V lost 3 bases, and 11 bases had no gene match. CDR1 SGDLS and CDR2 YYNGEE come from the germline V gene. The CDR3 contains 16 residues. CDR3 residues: CASSAGARGGAGELFF. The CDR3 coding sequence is TGTGCCAGCAGCGCCGGGGCGCGGGGAGGGGCCGGGGAGCTGTTTTTT. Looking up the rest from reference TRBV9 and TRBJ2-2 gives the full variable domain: DSGVTQTPKHLITATGQRVTLRCSPRSGDLSVYWYQQSLDQGLQFLIQYYNGEERAKGNILERFSAQQFPDLHSELNLSSLELGDSALYFCASSAGARGGAGELFFGEGSRLTVL.

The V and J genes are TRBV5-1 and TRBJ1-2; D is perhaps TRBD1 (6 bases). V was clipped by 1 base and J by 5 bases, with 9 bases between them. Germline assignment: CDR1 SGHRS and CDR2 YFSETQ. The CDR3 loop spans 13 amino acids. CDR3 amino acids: CASSLTGCYGYTF. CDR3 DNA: TGCGCCAGCAGCTTGACAGGGTGTTATGGCTACACCTTC.

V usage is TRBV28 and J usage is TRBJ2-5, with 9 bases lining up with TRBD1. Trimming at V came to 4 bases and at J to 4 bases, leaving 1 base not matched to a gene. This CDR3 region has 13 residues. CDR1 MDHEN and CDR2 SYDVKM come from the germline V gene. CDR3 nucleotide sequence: TGTGCCAGCAGTTCGGACAGGGGAGAGACCCAGTACTTC. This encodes CASSSDRGETQYF.